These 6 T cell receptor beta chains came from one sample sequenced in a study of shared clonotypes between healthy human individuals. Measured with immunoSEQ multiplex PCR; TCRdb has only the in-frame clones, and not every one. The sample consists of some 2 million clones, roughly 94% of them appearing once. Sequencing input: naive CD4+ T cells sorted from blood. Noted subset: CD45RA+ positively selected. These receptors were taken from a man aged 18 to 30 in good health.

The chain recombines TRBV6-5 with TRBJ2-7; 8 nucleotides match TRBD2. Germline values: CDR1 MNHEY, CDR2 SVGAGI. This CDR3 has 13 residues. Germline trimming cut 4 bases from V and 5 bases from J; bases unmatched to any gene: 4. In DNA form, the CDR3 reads TGTGCCAGCAGTTGGAGAGCGGGAGACGAGCAGTACTTC. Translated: CASSWRAGDEQYF.

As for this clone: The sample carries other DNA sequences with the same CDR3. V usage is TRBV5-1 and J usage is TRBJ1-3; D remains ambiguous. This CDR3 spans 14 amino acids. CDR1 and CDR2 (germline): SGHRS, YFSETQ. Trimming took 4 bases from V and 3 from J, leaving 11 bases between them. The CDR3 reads CASSAGSSGNTIYF. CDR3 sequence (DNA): TGCGCCAGCAGCGCCGGGAGTAGTGGAAACACCATATATTTT.

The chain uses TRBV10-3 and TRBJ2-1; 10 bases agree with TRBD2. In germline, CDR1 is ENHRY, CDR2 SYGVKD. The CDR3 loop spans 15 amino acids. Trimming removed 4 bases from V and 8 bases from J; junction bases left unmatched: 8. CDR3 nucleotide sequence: TGTGCCATCAGTGTTTCTAGCGGGAGCGGCCATGAGCAGTTCTTC. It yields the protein CAISVSSGSGHEQFF.

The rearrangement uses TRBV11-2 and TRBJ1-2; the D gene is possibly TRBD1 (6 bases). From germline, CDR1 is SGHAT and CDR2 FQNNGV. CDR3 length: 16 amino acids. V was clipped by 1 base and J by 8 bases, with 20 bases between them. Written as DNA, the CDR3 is TGTGCCAGCAGCTTAGCACAGGGACGCTACTCCGAAGGCTACACCTTC. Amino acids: CASSLAQGRYSEGYTF.

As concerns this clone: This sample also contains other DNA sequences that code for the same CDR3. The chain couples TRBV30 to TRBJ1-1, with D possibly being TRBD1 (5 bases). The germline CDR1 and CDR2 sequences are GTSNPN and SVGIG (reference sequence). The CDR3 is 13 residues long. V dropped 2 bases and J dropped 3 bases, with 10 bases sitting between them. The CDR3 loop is CAWSPGGDTEAFF. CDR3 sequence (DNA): TGTGCCTGGAGTCCCGGGGGAGACACTGAAGCTTTCTTT.

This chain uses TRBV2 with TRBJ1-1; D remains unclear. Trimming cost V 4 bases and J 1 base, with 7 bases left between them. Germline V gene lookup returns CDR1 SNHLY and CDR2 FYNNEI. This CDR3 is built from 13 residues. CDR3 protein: CASSAVGNTEAFF. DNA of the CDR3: TGTGCCAGCAGTGCTGTGGGGAACACTGAAGCTTTCTTT.